The source of this T cell receptor (beta chain) is a study of blood T cell repertoires in COVID-19. Study-level background: Researchers got acute and convalescent COVID-19 samples from the United States, Italy and Spain. Nucleic acid was either cDNA or gDNA, and it came from T cells, B-cell-depleted T cells, or PBMCs.

Germline-derived CDR1 and CDR2 are SGHDT and YYEEEE. Between the trimmed V and J ends, which lost 2 bases and 0 bases, there was a span of 9 bases. This CDR3 spans 15 amino acids. Per the original data handling: By means of reference gene primer amplification, nucleated cell counts were estimated. Using immunoSEQ multiplex PCR, the repertoire was profiled, and TCRdb retains in-frame clones only, with some absent. D and trimming were read from the DNA, whereas the V and J calls and clone size are those reported in that table. The sample has 37,000 or so clones, 75% to 90% seen once. The TCR originated in a human donor in a cohort sampled during active COVID-19. Sequenced: peripheral blood. The gene calls are TRBV5-6 and TRBJ2-1; D gene ambiguous. The CDR3 spells CASSLFDSSYNEQFF. As DNA, the CDR3 is TGTGCCAGCAGCTTATTTGATAGCTCCTACAATGAGCAGTTCTTC.